One and the same sample provided the 3 T cell receptor beta chains below, sequenced in a study of blood T cell repertoires in COVID-19. The protocol was immunoSEQ multiplex PCR, while the TCRdb copy is restricted to in-frame clones and leaves out a portion. Among over 200,000 clones, about nine tenths were seen once, and the ten largest hold 2% to 2.5%. The specimen sequenced was peripheral blood. The origin of the receptors is a man aged 25 to 40 who had recovered from COVID-19.

The genes are TRBV9 and TRBJ2-7, with 8 bases that match TRBD2. This CDR3 is built from 14 residues. CDR1 is SGDLS, CDR2 YYNGEE, per germline. Losses at the gene ends were 2 bases for V and 3 bases for J; bases not matched to a gene: 4. In DNA form, the CDR3 reads TGTGCCAGCAGCGTGGGACTAGGGAACTACGAGCAGTACTTC. It yields the protein CASSVGLGNYEQYF. Supplemented by reference TRBV9 and TRBJ2-7, the full variable domain reads DSGVTQTPKHLITATGQRVTLRCSPRSGDLSVYWYQQSLDQGLQFLIQYYNGEERAKGNILERFSAQQFPDLHSELNLSSLELGDSALYFCASSVGLGNYEQYFGPGTRLTVT.

The chain joins TRBV6-5 to TRBJ2-2; no firm D call. The CDR3 has 12 residues. V was clipped by 6 bases and J by 2 bases, with 4 bases between them. Looked up from germline, CDR1 is MNHEY and CDR2 is SVGAGI. This CDR3 reads CASSLNTGELFF. CDR3 in DNA: TGTGCCAGCAGCCTAAACACCGGGGAGCTGTTTTTT.

The chain carries TRBV7-9 and TRBJ2-2, with D perhaps TRBD2 (6 bases). This CDR3 region has 16 residues. In germline, CDR1 is SEHNR, CDR2 FQNEAQ (reference sequence). Between the trimmed V and J ends, which lost 2 bases and 0 bases, there was a span of 10 bases. CDR3 residues: CASSLMGGPNTGELFF. CDR3 sequence (DNA): TGTGCCAGCAGCTTAATGGGGGGACCGAACACCGGGGAGCTGTTTTTT.